Listed below are T cell receptor beta chains from one sample, sequenced in a study of kidney transplant recipient with SARS-CoV-2 infection. TCRdb re-called the reads with MiXCR, one entry per CDR3 protein. The table records 200,000 to 300,000 distinct CDR3 sequences, 25% to 30% of them present only once. The sample consisted of a blood sample, taken at baseline and on day 111 from a kidney transplant recipient. These receptors all come from a male patient aged 30 to 40 who had COVID-19 and was a kidney transplant recipient. Certain T cells may be donor cells from the graft. Both conserved end residues are part of each CDR3.

j_call v_call cdr3_aa
TRBJ2-4 TRBV3-2 CASHLQRKNIQYF
TRBJ2-7 TRBV9 CASSPGTSGGYEQYF
TRBJ2-7 TRBV27 CASISLAGVSEQYF
TRBJ1-2 TRBV16 CASSPVRVVRKTYGHTF
TRBJ1-2 TRBV7-9 CASSVTGYHGKTYGYTF
TRBJ2-5 TRBV20-1 CSATNTGGETQYF
TRBJ1-2 TRBV6-1 CASSQWGSMRKTYGYTF
TRBJ2-3 TRBV6-6 CASSSGFTDTQYF
TRBJ2-2 TRBV27 CASSLGARTGELFF
TRBJ1-1 TRBV11-2 CASSLNAQGMGTEAFF
TRBJ1-2 TRBV10-1 CASSIRLRSRKTYGYTF
TRBJ1-1 TRBV16 CASSQQNPSRGSFWVFSDTEAFF
TRBJ2-3 TRBV28 CASSLAGSTDTQYF
TRBJ1-2 TRBV11-3 CASSTEDDLGKTYGYTF
TRBJ2-3 TRBV7-3 CASSYSSGRGTTDTQYF
TRBJ1-5 TRBV7-8 CASSLGGPGEGPQHF
TRBJ2-3 TRBV5-1 CASSSQANTDTQYF
TRBJ1-2 TRBV15 CATSGIPRCGKTYGYTF
TRBJ1-5 TRBV20-1 CSAKDRDSNQPQHF
TRBJ1-5 TRBV2 CASSGTGRGNQPQHF
TRBJ1-1 TRBV28 CASRPGLREAFF
TRBJ1-4 TRBV6-5 CASMGQGREKLFF
TRBJ2-3 TRBV11-2 CASSFRLADSDTQYF
TRBJ2-6 TRBV2 CASSYRPGQGLSGANVLTF
TRBJ1-2 TRBV3-1 CASSLCNTLRKTYGYTF
TRBJ2-1 TRBV20-1 CSAFPGGRAAYNEQFF
TRBJ2-7 TRBV27 CASSFPQGEQYF
TRBJ2-1 TRBV7-6 CASSLKRGRGGLNEQFF
TRBJ1-1 TRBV19 CASMGTGTGGRRTEAFF
TRBJ1-6 TRBV12-5 CASGFLSGADFSPLHF
TRBJ1-2 TRBV8-2 CGSSYFDSRKAYGYTF
TRBJ1-1 TRBV12-3/TRBV12-4 CASSEGGGSTTEAFF
TRBJ1-1 TRBV7-6 CASRGGANTEAFF
TRBJ2-7 TRBV4-2 CASSQDYLAGGPGSYEQYF
TRBJ1-2 TRBV19 CASSAYQTNRRTYGYTF
TRBJ2-3 TRBV4-1 CASSQDPTGISTDTQYF
TRBJ1-6 TRBV7-2 CASSPLAPTLRERGSPLHF
TRBJ2-5 TRBV19 CASTTGSTGETQYF
TRBJ1-1 TRBV27 CASSPDRGTLNTEAFF
TRBJ2-3 TRBV27 CASSAFNTDTQYF